The rows below give T cell receptor beta chains drawn from one sample of a study of PD-1 blockade in classical Hodgkin lymphoma. Some clones are missing from TCRdb's copy, which holds only in-frame ones; the method was immunoSEQ multiplex PCR. The sample shows about 59,000 clones, about 88% of them seen only once. The sequencing used peripheral blood mononuclear cells (PBMCs), collected at baseline. The receptor source for this set is a human donor with classical Hodgkin lymphoma. Each CDR3 is given with its conserved first and last residue. The D gene is left open where the match is weak. For some rows the clone size is stated as once, few or many, or as a class when expanded; others skip it.

v_gene,j_gene,d_gene,abundance,len,CDR3nt,CDR3aa
TRBV2,TRBJ2-3,.,.,13,TGTGCTCACTCTACCCAGAGCACAGATACGCAGTATTTT,CAHSTQSTDTQYF
TRBV5-6,TRBJ2-7,.,.,13,TGTGCCAGCAGCTTGGGGGGGTATTACGAGCAGTACTTC,CASSLGGYYEQYF
TRBV4-2,TRBJ2-7,TRBD1,.,16,TGTGCCAGCAGCCAAGACCCAAGGCAGGGGGCCTACGAGCAGTACTTC,CASSQDPRQGAYEQYF
TRBV11-2,TRBJ2-3,.,.,16,TGTGCCAGCAGCGTCCTAGGGGCCAAAGGCACAGATACGCAGTATTTT,CASSVLGAKGTDTQYF
TRBV7-7,TRBJ2-1,TRBD2,.,16,TGTGCCAGCAGCCCTGGGCTAGCGGGAGTCTACAATGAGCAGTTCTTC,CASSPGLAGVYNEQFF
TRBV15,TRBJ2-1,.,.,16,TGTGCCACCAGCGGGGGCCCTACGGGGGGTCACAATGAGCAGTTCTTC,CATSGGPTGGHNEQFF
TRBV11-3,TRBJ2-7,.,once,13,TGTGCCAGCAGCCAGGGAACAGGGACCGAGCAGTACTTC,CASSQGTGTEQYF
TRBV9,TRBJ2-7,.,.,13,TGTGCCAGCAGCGGAGATACAGGGACCGAGCAGTACTTC,CASSGDTGTEQYF
TRBV21-1,TRBJ1-1,.,.,12,TGTGCCAGCAGCAGATTGACAGGATCAGCTTTCTTT,CASSRLTGSAFF
TRBV28,TRBJ2-7,.,.,13,TGTGCCAGCAGTTTACAGGTTTTGGGCGAGCAGTACTTC,CASSLQVLGEQYF
TRBV2,TRBJ1-4,.,.,16,TGTGCCAGCAGTTTAAGCGACAGGCGACCTAATGAAAAACTGTTTTTT,CASSLSDRRPNEKLFF
TRBV10-2,TRBJ2-7,TRBD1,.,17,TGCGCCAGCAGTGTCCTCTTTGGACAGGGTGGTTTGGGAGAGCAGTACTTC,CASSVLFGQGGLGEQYF
TRBV6-5,TRBJ1-1,.,.,13,TGTGCCAGCAGTTATCTTATGAACACTGAAGCTTTCTTT,CASSYLMNTEAFF
TRBV5-1,TRBJ2-3,TRBD2,.,18,TGCGCCAGCAGCGAGAGCGGGGGGGCCCTTTACAGCACAGATACGCAGTATTTT,CASSESGGALYSTDTQYF
TRBV7-2,TRBJ1-1,.,once,14,TGTGCCAGCAGCCTGGAGGGACAGAACACTGAAGCTTTCTTT,CASSLEGQNTEAFF
TRBV7-2,TRBJ2-3,TRBD2,.,15,TGTGCCAGCAGCCCCTGGACTAGCGGCACAGATACGCAGTATTTT,CASSPWTSGTDTQYF
TRBV28,TRBJ2-1,TRBD2,.,16,TGTGCCAGCACCCTCTCCGGGACTAGCGCTCACAATGAGCAGTTCTTC,CASTLSGTSAHNEQFF
TRBV5-6,TRBJ2-1,.,.,18,TGTGCCAGCAGCCCCATAGCGGCCCAGGGGCGCTCCTACAATGAGCAGTTCTTC,CASSPIAAQGRSYNEQFF
TRBV4-2,TRBJ2-3,.,.,18,TGTGCCAGCAGCCAAGGCCCCTCGCGCGGAACTAGCACAGATACGCAGTATTTT,CASSQGPSRGTSTDTQYF
TRBV12-2,TRBJ2-2,.,.,21,TGTGCAAGTCGCTTTTCGGTAGCGGGGGGACCTAGTGCCATGGGCACCGGGGAGCTGTTTTTT,CASRFSVAGGPSAMGTGELFF
TRBV7-9,TRBJ1-2,.,.,13,TGTGCCAGCAGCTTAGTATCAGGGGATGGCTACACCTTC,CASSLVSGDGYTF
TRBV10-3,TRBJ1-5,.,few,13,TGTGCCATTGGCAGGGACAGCAATCAGCCCCAGCATTTT,CAIGRDSNQPQHF
TRBV4-1,TRBJ1-1,.,.,17,TGCGCCAGCAGCCAAGGTGGTTGGGACGGAATGAACACTGAAGCTTTCTTT,CASSQGGWDGMNTEAFF
TRBV28,TRBJ2-1,.,.,15,TGTGCCAGCAGTTTAAGTCCCCGGGGGTCCAATGAGCAGTTCTTC,CASSLSPRGSNEQFF
TRBV2,TRBJ2-7,TRBD2,.,15,TGTGCCAGCAGGGTGGGTGGGACTAGCTCCTACGAGCAGTACTTC,CASRVGGTSSYEQYF
TRBV11-2,TRBJ2-1,TRBD2,.,16,TGTGCCAGCAGCCTAGAGACTAGCGGGAGCTACAATGAGCAGTTCTTC,CASSLETSGSYNEQFF